This TCR beta chain was captured by sequencing in a study of blood T cell repertoires in COVID-19. Looking at the study overall: COVID-19 samples, acute and convalescent, were from the United States, Italy and Spain. PBMCs, B-cell-depleted T cells, or T cells provided the cDNA or gDNA that made up the material.

Measured with immunoSEQ multiplex PCR; TCRdb has only the in-frame clones, and not every one. The sample includes approximately 59,000 clones, more than 70% of them seen just once. The sample holds one count of this clone. The CDR3 extends over 14 amino acids. CDR1 is SQVTM, CDR2 ANQGSEA, per germline. Trimming took 6 bases from V and 2 from J; bases not matched to a gene: 6. Sequencing was carried out using peripheral blood. This chain uses TRBV29-1 with TRBJ2-1; 8 bases map to TRBD1. The sequence was obtained from a man between 40 and 49 years old with active COVID-19. The CDR3 region has the DNA TGCAGCGTGGTACAGGGGGTAACCTACAATGAGCAGTTCTTC. Amino acids: CSVVQGVTYNEQFF.